Below, 13 T cell receptor beta chains from the same sample are listed, as sequenced in a study of shared clonotypes between healthy human individuals. Measured with immunoSEQ multiplex PCR; TCRdb has only the in-frame clones, and not every one. Of approximately 620,000 clones detected, roughly 97% appear once; the ten largest clones hold about 0.057%. The specimen sequenced was naive CD4+ T cells sorted from blood. Subset of the sample: CD45RA+ positively selected. Source of these receptors: a woman aged 25 to 39 in good health.

J is TRBJ2-7 and V is TRBV14, with 7 bases identical to TRBD2. This CDR3 region has 17 residues. V gave up 0 bases and J gave up 0 bases; unmatched junction bases: 8. Germline assignment: CDR1 SGHDN and CDR2 FVKESK. The CDR3 sequence: CASSQDVRGGSSYEQYF. In nucleotides, the CDR3 is TGTGCCAGCAGCCAAGATGTAAGGGGAGGGTCCTCCTACGAGCAGTACTTC.

The rearrangement links TRBV20-1 to TRBJ2-5, with no clear D. Germline V gives CDR1 DFQATT, CDR2 SNEGSKA (reference sequence). The CDR3 covers 11 residues. The CDR3, as DNA: TGCAGCGGAACTGGGCAAGAGACCCAGTACTTC. Encoded protein: CSGTGQETQYF.

The chain has TRBV9 and TRBJ1-5; unclear D gene. This CDR3 is built from 15 residues. The ends were cut back, 2 bases at V and 0 bases at J, with 9 bases in the middle. Germline V CDR1 and CDR2: SGDLS, YYNGEE. The CDR3: CASSVSSYSNQPQHF. The DNA for the CDR3 is TGTGCCAGCAGCGTCTCTAGTTATAGCAATCAGCCCCAGCATTTT.

The V and J genes are TRBV5-1 and TRBJ2-7; TRBD2 matches at 11 bases. CDR1 and CDR2 (germline): SGHRS, YFSETQ. The V and J ends lost 5 bases and 3 bases, in that order; junction bases with no gene match: 10. The CDR3 is 16 amino acids. The CDR3 coding sequence is TGCGCCAGCAGTGCTGCCGGGACTAGCGGACTCTACGAGCAGTACTTC. This gives the protein CASSAAGTSGLYEQYF.

In its sample, this clone was seen a few times. The germline gene is not matched at one end of the junction; a read error may be the cause. The chain employs TRBV28 and TRBJ2-7; D possibly corresponds to TRBD2 (6 bases). Germline V gene data show CDR1 as MDHEN and CDR2 as SYDVKM. The CDR3 length is 12 residues. The CDR3 DNA follows: TGTGCCAGCAGTTTGGGGACGGGACTCCCCTCCTTC. It specifies CASSLGTGLPSF.

This chain links TRBV19 with TRBJ1-5; 9 bases match TRBD1. Germline V gene lookup returns CDR1 LNHDA and CDR2 SQIVND (reference sequence). J lost 1 base, V lost 5 bases, and 0 bases had no gene match. This CDR3 is 14 amino acids long. CDR3: CASSDRGSNQPQHF. In DNA form, the CDR3 reads TGTGCCAGTAGTGACAGGGGGAGCAATCAGCCCCAGCATTTT. Using reference TRBV19 and TRBJ1-5 for the parts outside the CDR3, the full variable domain is DGGITQSPKYLFRKEGQNVTLSCEQNLNHDAMYWYRQDPGQGLRLIYYSQIVNDFQKGDIAEGYSVSREKKESFPLTVTSAQKNPTAFYLCASSDRGSNQPQHFGDGTRLSIL.

The V and J genes are TRBV6-5 and TRBJ2-7; D uncertain. Trimming left V 3 bases short and J 5 bases short, with 11 bases between. CDR1 is MNHEY, CDR2 SVGAGI, per germline. This CDR3 comprises 13 residues. CDR3 nucleotide sequence: TGTGCCAGCAGTTATAACGTCGGCAACGAGCAGTACTTC. As protein: CASSYNVGNEQYF.

This clone was detected once. CDR3 sequence reads: CASSADVAATGELFF. For the CDR3, the DNA is TGTGCCAGCAGCGCAGACGTAGCTGCGACCGGGGAGCTGTTTTTT. The V call is TRBV9, the J call TRBJ2-2; D not resolved. This CDR3 comprises 15 residues. Germline assignment: CDR1 SGDLS and CDR2 YYNGEE. V lost 3 bases and J 5 bases, leaving 14 bases between the germline ends.

V and J are TRBV19 and TRBJ1-1, with TRBD1 matching over 7 bases. V shed 7 bases, J shed 4 bases, and the junction held 9 bases outside the gene matches. The CDR3 loop spans 14 amino acids. In germline, CDR1 is LNHDA, CDR2 SQIVND (reference sequence). CDR3 sequence (DNA): TGTGCCAGTATTTCAAATCCAGGGGGCACTGAAGCTTTCTTT. Translated: CASISNPGGTEAFF.

The chain uses TRBV28 and TRBJ2-7; 12 bases match TRBD2. The CDR3 is made up of 16 amino acids. Germline assignment: CDR1 MDHEN and CDR2 SYDVKM. V gave up 7 bases and J gave up 6 bases; unmatched junction bases: 13. The CDR3, as DNA: TGTGCCAGCACTACTTTCACCGGGACTAGCGGGCGCGAGCAGTACTTC. As protein: CASTTFTGTSGREQYF.

The V call is TRBV4-2, the J call TRBJ2-5; the D gene is possibly TRBD1 (5 bases). With the DNA end fitting TRBJ2-7 better, the J assignment may be wrong. This CDR3 is 16 amino acids long. Germline V gene sequence: CDR1 LGHNA, CDR2 YNFKEQ. The CDR3 is CASSQSTAGMVYEQYF. The CDR3 coding sequence is TGTGCCAGCAGCCAATCTACGGCAGGGATGGTCTACGAGCAGTACTTC.

V gene TRBV5-4 combines with J gene TRBJ2-7, with a tentative D call TRBD1 (6 bases). V gave up 4 bases and J gave up 0 bases, with 8 bases separating them. CDR3 size: 13 residues. The germline CDR1 and CDR2 sequences are SGHNT and YYREEE (reference sequence). The CDR3 DNA is TGTGCCAGCAGCCTCAGGGGCTCCTACGAGCAGTACTTC. It is translated as CASSLRGSYEQYF.

This rearrangement joins TRBV19 to TRBJ2-2; D unclear. Germline assignment: CDR1 LNHDA and CDR2 SQIVND (reference sequence). The CDR3 covers 16 residues. V gave up 6 bases and J gave up 0 bases, with 14 bases separating them. The CDR3 DNA reads as TGTGCCAGTAGAGTCGATATCCCAGCGAACACCGGGGAGCTGTTTTTT. Its protein is CASRVDIPANTGELFF.